A selection of T cell receptor beta chains follows, all from one sample in a study of blood T cell repertoires in COVID-19. TCRdb keeps only in-frame clones here, not all; method: immunoSEQ multiplex PCR. The table lists approximately 54,000 clones, approximately 91% of them singletons, with about 4.2% in the top ten. Source material: peripheral blood. Every receptor here comes from a man aged 50 or older with acute or convalescent COVID-19. The CDR3 runs from the conserved cysteine through the conserved F or W. The D gene is left open where the match is weak. Clone size, where shown, is once, few, many, or a class for clones that have expanded.

TRBJ2-6	TRBD2	once	TRBV25-1	TGTGCCAGCAGTCCCACTAGCGGGCTCGCCGGGGCCAACGTCCTGACTTTC	CASSPTSGLAGANVLTF
TRBJ2-7	NA	NA	TRBV27	TGTGCCAGCAGTTCCCCCCCCCTTTTGGAGCAGTACTTC	CASSSPPLLEQYF
TRBJ2-1	TRBD2	once	TRBV19	TGTGCCAGTAGTATGACTAGCGGGAGCAATGAGCAGTTCTTC	CASSMTSGSNEQFF
TRBJ2-7	TRBD1	NA	TRBV27	TGTGCCAGCAGGCCGGGACAGCTCTACGAGCAGTACTTC	CASRPGQLYEQYF
TRBJ2-7	TRBD2	NA	TRBV6-1	TGTGCCAGCAGTGTACGGCGGGGACTAGCGGGAGGCGAGCAGTACTTC	CASSVRRGLAGGEQYF
TRBJ1-1	TRBD1	NA	TRBV3-1/TRBV3-2	TGTGCCAGCAGACACAGTGGGACAGAGAACACTGAAGCTTTCTTT	CASRHSGTENTEAFF
TRBJ2-5	TRBD1	NA	TRBV7-9	TGTGCCAGCAGCTTATCTCCTGGACAGGTCAGCCAAGAGACCCAGTACTTC	CASSLSPGQVSQETQYF
TRBJ1-5	NA	NA	TRBV30	TGTGCCTGGAGCACAGGGAAACGGGGTTATAATCAGCCCCAGCATTTT	CAWSTGKRGYNQPQHF
TRBJ2-3	NA	once	TRBV24-1	TGTGCCACCAGTGATTTTGGCAGGGCCTCACTCACAGATACGCAGTATTTT	CATSDFGRASLTDTQYF
TRBJ2-7	TRBD1	NA	TRBV5-1	TGCGCCAGCAGCTTGCGGCCCGGACAGGGCAGTTCCGAGCAGTACTTC	CASSLRPGQGSSEQYF
TRBJ2-3	NA	NA	TRBV7-9	TGTGCCAGCAGCTTACGGGGTGGTGACACAGATACGCAGTATTTT	CASSLRGGDTDTQYF
TRBJ2-7	NA	few	TRBV7-8	TGTGCCAGCAGCTCCCGAGGTAGCGGAACTCCCAGCTCCTACGAGCAGTACTTC	CASSSRGSGTPSSYEQYF
TRBJ1-2	NA	NA	TRBV5-4	TGTGCCAGCAGCTTGGGACAGATCGGAAGCTACACCTTC	CASSLGQIGSYTF
TRBJ2-7	TRBD2	NA	TRBV9	TGTGCCAGCAGCCGGACTAGCGGGACTTACGAGCAGTACTTC	CASSRTSGTYEQYF
TRBJ1-3	NA	once	TRBV20-1	TGCAGTGCTAGTACGGGGGGCCGTGGAAACACCATATATTTT	CSASTGGRGNTIYF
TRBJ2-5	TRBD2	NA	TRBV3-1/TRBV3-2	TGTGCCAGCGGGGGCACTAGCGGACAAGAGACCCAGTACTTC	CASGGTSGQETQYF
TRBJ2-4	TRBD2	NA	TRBV14	TGTGCCAGCAGCCAAGATTGGACTAGCGGGCTTAAAGCCAAAAACATTCAGTACTTC	CASSQDWTSGLKAKNIQYF
TRBJ2-7	NA	NA	TRBV4-1	TGCGCCAGCAGCCAAGCCCCCACCAGGTACGAGCAGTACTTC	CASSQAPTRYEQYF
TRBJ2-3	NA	once	TRBV11-2	TGTGCCAGCAGCTTAGGAGCCGGGAGAGTCACAGATACGCAGTATTTT	CASSLGAGRVTDTQYF
TRBJ2-1	TRBD2	few	TRBV5-4	TGTGCCAGCAGCTCGGGACTAGTTCGGAATGAGCAGTTCTTC	CASSSGLVRNEQFF
TRBJ1-4	NA	NA	TRBV19	TGTGCCAGTAGTATCCCGGGTGTGGTACGTGAAAAACTGTTTTTT	CASSIPGVVREKLFF
TRBJ2-1	TRBD2	NA	TRBV27	TGTGCCAGCAGTTTACTAGCGGGGAATGAGCAGTTCTTC	CASSLLAGNEQFF
TRBJ2-7	NA	NA	TRBV30	TGTGCCTGGAGTAGGGGCTCTCCTAGCTCCTACGAGCAGTACTTC	CAWSRGSPSSYEQYF
TRBJ2-1	NA	NA	TRBV24-1	TGTGCCACCAGTGATATCCAGGAGGGCCACAATGAGCAGTTCTTC	CATSDIQEGHNEQFF
TRBJ1-4	NA	NA	TRBV6-5	TGTGCCAGCAGCGGAGGGGACTCGACTAATGAAAAACTGTTTTTT	CASSGGDSTNEKLFF
TRBJ2-6	TRBD1	NA	TRBV5-6	TGTGCCAGCAGCCCGGGACAGCACTCTGGGGCCAACGTCCTGACTTTC	CASSPGQHSGANVLTF
TRBJ2-7	NA	once	TRBV21-1	TGTGCCAGCAGCAAGCCCCCACTAGCGGGAGGGCCCTCCTACGAGCAGTACTTC	CASSKPPLAGGPSYEQYF
TRBJ2-7	NA	NA	TRBV30	TGTGCCGGTGTCTATCCGGGACTGAGAGCCTACGAGCAGTACTTC	CAGVYPGLRAYEQYF
TRBJ1-2	NA	NA	TRBV6-5	TGTGCCAGCAGTTACGGGGAGACCTATGGCTACACCTTC	CASSYGETYGYTF
TRBJ2-7	NA	NA	TRBV19	TGTGCCAGTAGCCCGGGACAACGCCACTACGAGCAGTACTTC	CASSPGQRHYEQYF
TRBJ1-6	TRBD1	NA	TRBV6-5	TGTGCCAGCAACGTTAGGGGGCAATCACCCCTCCACTTT	CASNVRGQSPLHF
TRBJ1-1	NA	few	TRBV7-9	TGTGCCACCAAAGGGCGGCGGGAGTTACACACTGAAGCTTTCTTT	CATKGRRELHTEAFF
TRBJ1-2	TRBD1	NA	TRBV19	TGTGCCAGTAGTCCTCTGGGACAGGCCTTCTCTAACTATGGCTACACCTTC	CASSPLGQAFSNYGYTF
TRBJ2-2	TRBD2	NA	TRBV19	TGTGCCAGTAGTATAGATAAAGGGACTAGTTTTTCCGGGGAGCTGTTTTTT	CASSIDKGTSFSGELFF
TRBJ2-1	TRBD2	NA	TRBV30	TGTGCCTGGAGCCGACCTCTAGCGGGAGAAGCTGGTGAGCAGTTCTTC	CAWSRPLAGEAGEQFF
TRBJ1-2	NA	NA	TRBV10-3	TGTGCCATCAGTGAGGAAGGGAGTACGGGTGACTATGGCTACACCTTC	CAISEEGSTGDYGYTF
TRBJ2-7	NA	NA	TRBV4-1	TGCGCCAGCAGCCAAAAGGACAGCTACGAGCAGTACTTC	CASSQKDSYEQYF
TRBJ2-7	TRBD2	NA	TRBV30	TGTGCCTGGAGTGTACTACTAGCGGAAAGCTCCTACGAGCAGTACTTC	CAWSVLLAESSYEQYF
TRBJ2-7	NA	NA	TRBV6-6	TGTGCCAGCAGCCCCGCGAGGGACTCCCCCTACGAGCAGTACTTC	CASSPARDSPYEQYF
TRBJ1-1	NA	NA	TRBV12-3/TRBV12-4	TGTGCCAGCAGTTTCGGAGGCAGTCTCGCTTTCTTT	CASSFGGSLAFF
TRBJ2-1	TRBD2	once	TRBV9	TGTGCCAGCAGCGCCGGTGGGGGGACTAGCGGTTACAATGAGCAGTTCTTC	CASSAGGGTSGYNEQFF
TRBJ1-5	NA	NA	TRBV5-5	TGTGCCAGCAGCACGGGGAGCGCGGGCTATCTTCAGCCCCAGCATTTT	CASSTGSAGYLQPQHF
TRBJ2-7	NA	NA	TRBV7-9	TGTGCCAGCAGCTTAGCGGGAGTTAGCTACGAGCAGTACTTC	CASSLAGVSYEQYF
TRBJ2-5	TRBD2	NA	TRBV5-6	TGTGCCAGCAGCTCACTAGCGGACCAAGAGACCCAGTACTTC	CASSSLADQETQYF
TRBJ2-5	TRBD1	once	TRBV11-2	TGTGCCAGCACCACAGGGGGGACCCAGTACTTC	CASTTGGTQYF
TRBJ2-5	TRBD2	once	TRBV10-2	TGCGCCAGCAGTGGTTGGTCGGGAGCGGGGGAGACCCAGTACTTC	CASSGWSGAGETQYF
TRBJ2-1	NA	once	TRBV7-9	TGTGCCAGCAGCTTAGGTCTAGCGCCCTACAATGAGCAGTTCTTC	CASSLGLAPYNEQFF
TRBJ2-3	TRBD1	NA	TRBV18	TGTGCCAGCTCACTGGGACAGGGTTCAGATACGCAGTATTTT	CASSLGQGSDTQYF
TRBJ2-3	TRBD2	NA	TRBV30	TGTGCCTGGAGTGCGGGCCTAGCGGGAGCCGGAATGACAGATACGCAGTATTTT	CAWSAGLAGAGMTDTQYF
TRBJ1-2	TRBD1	NA	TRBV6-5	TGTGCCAGCAGACGGGGACAGGGGGTTTATGGCTACACCTTC	CASRRGQGVYGYTF
TRBJ1-2	TRBD1	NA	TRBV29-1	TGCAGCGTTGAACAGGGGGTTGATGGCTACACCTTC	CSVEQGVDGYTF